These 3 T cell receptor beta chains share one sample of origin, sequenced in a study of blood T cell repertoires in COVID-19. The table came from immunoSEQ multiplex PCR; TCRdb's copy has only in-frame clones and leaves some out. Of roughly 430,000 clones detected, 88% appear once; the ten largest clones hold approximately 2%. Sequencing used PBMCs or T cells enriched from blood (not recorded which). These receptors were taken from a woman between 35 and 50 years old with acute COVID-19.

V is TRBV4-2 and J is TRBJ2-1; 7 bases align to TRBD2. CDR1 is LGHNA and CDR2 is YNFKEQ in the germline V gene. The CDR3 covers 16 residues. J was trimmed by 1 base and V by 0 bases; bases with no gene match: 3. Here the CDR3 reads CASSQDDGGSYNEQFF. The DNA for the CDR3 is TGTGCCAGCAGCCAAGATGACGGGGGGTCCTACAATGAGCAGTTCTTC.

J is TRBJ1-2 and V is TRBV11-2, with TRBD1 matching 10 bases. Germline trimming cut 3 bases from V and 7 bases from J; bases unmatched to any gene: 8. Looked up from germline, CDR1 is SGHAT and CDR2 is FQNNGV. This CDR3 has 15 amino acids. In DNA, the CDR3 is TGTGCCAGCAGCTTGACCAAGGACAGGGGGTTTGGCTACACCTTC. This codes for CASSLTKDRGFGYTF.

The rearrangement links TRBV19 to TRBJ2-7, with no clear D. Germline V lookup: CDR1 LNHDA, CDR2 SQIVND (reference sequence). The ends were cut back, 4 bases at V and 3 bases at J, with 4 bases in the middle. CDR3 length: 11 residues. DNA of the CDR3: TGTGCCAGTAGTAACAGCTACGAGCAGTACTTC. This sequence encodes CASSNSYEQYF.